The clone carrying this TCR beta chain has at least ten counts. Time point given: sample taken at primary tumor resection. Whole RNA was taken from tumor, nontumor lung or frozen PBMC; it was then sequenced unsorted. There were 72 donors, all of them untreated patients with early-stage non-small cell lung cancer. This sample stems from a study of spatial heterogeneity in lung cancer. Study-wide background: Alpha-chain sequences were consistently detected in smaller numbers than beta-chain sequences. The library had UMIs, and each TCR and UMI pair averaged more than ten raw reads.

Germline V gene sequence: CDR1 SQVTM, CDR2 ANQGSEA. V lost 6 bases, J lost 0 bases, and 12 bases lay in between. The CDR3 extends over 14 amino acids. The study tagged each TCR cDNA molecule with a unique molecular identifier. Each CDR3 protein is one row after TCRdb ran MiXCR on the 5' RACE reads. The table lists approximately 81,000 distinct CDR3 sequences, roughly an eighth of them singletons. The receptor's source is a male donor with early-stage non-small cell lung cancer. The sequencing used PBMCs, collected at surgery. V is TRBV29-1 and J is TRBJ1-3; D not certain. The CDR3 region has the DNA TGCAGCGTCTGGACGGCTAGCTCTGGAAACACCATATATTTT. It is translated as CSVWTASSGNTIYF.